This TCR beta chain was documented in a study of cytomegalovirus exposure and HLA in healthy donors. Primers for the PCR totalled 60 Vbeta and 13 Jbeta. Profiling relied on immunoSEQ multiplex PCR, and the TCRdb table lists in-frame clones only, not all of them. Among under 200,000 clones listed, roughly 13% were seen once. Trimming removed 6 bases at V and 2 bases at J, with 12 bases between. Germline CDR1 is SEHNR and CDR2 is FQNEAQ (reference sequence). The CDR3 is 14 amino acids. This clone was detected a few times. The receptor comes from a man in his forties or fifties in good health and CMV-seropositive. Material: PBMCs. The chain employs TRBV7-9 and TRBJ2-3; perhaps TRBD1 as D (5 bases). In DNA form, the CDR3 reads TGTGCCAGCAGAGCAGGGTTCCCCACAGATACGCAGTATTTT. Protein product: CASRAGFPTDTQYF.